Listed here are 13 T cell receptor beta chains from one sample, sequenced in a study of Tregs in tolerant kidney transplant recipients. This table comes from immunoSEQ multiplex PCR, and its TCRdb copy is limited to in-frame clones, with some not included. The data contain over 50,000 clones, approximately 83% of them singletons. The sequencing used Tregs from blood, collected before the transplant. These TCRs come from a human donor who received a combined kidney and bone marrow transplant.

The chain combines TRBV6-1 with TRBJ2-7, with D hard to call. V lost 3 bases and J lost 3, with 9 bases in between. This CDR3 has 13 amino acids. CDR1 and CDR2 from the germline V gene are MNHNS and SASEGT. The CDR3 spells CASSDTQYYEQYF. The CDR3 DNA sequence: TGTGCCAGCAGTGATACACAGTACTACGAGCAGTACTTC.

The chain employs TRBV2 and TRBJ2-3; D is ambiguous. From germline, CDR1 is SNHLY and CDR2 FYNNEI. This CDR3 has 13 residues. Trimming removed 7 bases at V and 1 base at J, with 9 bases between. CDR3 nucleotide sequence: TGTGCCAGCAACGTACTCGGCACAGATACGCAGTATTTT. Encoded protein: CASNVLGTDTQYF.

This clone was found a few times. The chain employs TRBV2 and TRBJ2-7, with 8 bases lining up with TRBD1. The trim removed 7 bases at V and 5 bases at J, leaving 7 bases unmatched. Germline CDR1 reads SNHLY; CDR2 reads FYNNEI. CDR3 length: 13 amino acids. DNA of the CDR3: TGTGCCAGCAAACAGGGGGTGCCCCACGAGCAGTACTTC. Translated, it gives CASKQGVPHEQYF. Based on the CDR3 plus reference TRBV2 and TRBJ2-7, the full variable domain is EPEVTQTPSHQVTQMGQEVILRCVPISNHLYFYWYRQILGQKVEFLVSFYNNEISEKSEIFDDQFSVERPDGSNFTLKIRSTKLEDSAMYFCASKQGVPHEQYFGPGTRLTVT.

This chain joins TRBV6-1 and TRBJ1-6; no reliable D call. This CDR3 has 14 residues. Germline assignment: CDR1 MNHNS and CDR2 SASEGT. Trimming removed 0 bases at V and 6 bases at J, with 6 bases between. The CDR3 here is CASSEARANSPLHF. The CDR3 bases are TGTGCCAGCAGTGAAGCACGGGCTAATTCACCCCTCCACTTT.

The V call is TRBV11-2, the J call TRBJ2-3; D ambiguous. Between the trimmed V and J ends, which lost 1 base and 2 bases, there was a span of 10 bases. From germline, CDR1 is SGHAT and CDR2 FQNNGV. This CDR3 region has 15 residues. This CDR3 reads CASSLAIRTTDTQYF. CDR3 in DNA: TGTGCCAGCAGCTTAGCGATAAGGACCACAGATACGCAGTATTTT.

This clone was seen a single time. The V and J genes are TRBV23-1 and TRBJ2-7; possible D gene TRBD2, 5 bases. TRBV23-1 is placed among ORFs of uncertain function. Between the trimmed V and J ends, which lost 3 bases and 6 bases, there was a span of 24 bases. The CDR3 is 17 amino acids. The CDR3 loop reads CASSQLLTNLGESEQYF. The CDR3 DNA reads TGCGCCAGCAGTCAGCTGCTGACTAATTTGGGAGAGTCCGAGCAGTACTTC.

This chain uses TRBV6-6 with TRBJ2-1, with D perhaps TRBD1 or TRBD2 (5 bases each). The CDR3 loop spans 14 amino acids. V dropped 4 bases and J dropped 5 bases, with 12 bases sitting between them. Germline V gives CDR1 MNHNY, CDR2 SVGAGI (reference sequence). CDR3 DNA sequence: TGTGCCAGCAGTTCCGACGGGGCCAACAATGAGCAGTTCTTC. Translating it yields CASSSDGANNEQFF.

The J gene is TRBJ1-5, the V gene TRBV6-6; a weak D match, TRBD1 (5 bases). V dropped 9 bases and J dropped 8 bases, with 14 bases sitting between them. The CDR3 spans 12 residues. Per the germline V gene, CDR1 is MNHNY and CDR2 is SVGAGI (reference sequence). CDR3 nucleotides: TGTGCCAGTTGGCCGGGAGGGGAGCCCCAGCATTTT. This codes for CASWPGGEPQHF.

This chain links TRBV2 with TRBJ2-1; the D gene could be TRBD1 or TRBD2 (6 bases each). CDR1 SNHLY and CDR2 FYNNEI come from the germline V gene. The germline V and J ends were trimmed by 7 bases and 11 bases, with 15 bases remaining between them. The CDR3 runs to 12 residues. CDR3 region: CASIERGVKQFF. CDR3 coding DNA: TGTGCCAGCATCGAGAGGGGGGTAAAGCAGTTCTTC.

About this clone: The junction does not match germline at one end; this may be a read error. The chain combines TRBV28 with TRBJ2-7, with D possibly TRBD2 on 5 matching bases. The CDR3 runs to 15 residues. Germline loops: CDR1 MDHEN, CDR2 SYDVKM. The CDR3 coding sequence is TGCGCCAGCAGCCAAGCCCCGGGGTCGGGGTACGAGCAGTACTTC. It yields the protein CASSQAPGSGYEQYF. Supplemented by reference TRBV28 and TRBJ2-7, the full variable domain reads DVKVTQSSRYLVKRTGEKVFLECVQDMDHENMFWYRQDPGLGLRLIYFSYDVKMKEKGDIPEGYSVSREKKERFSLILESASTNQTSMYLCASSQAPGSGYEQYFGPGTRLTVT.

This clone turned up a few times. The chain combines TRBV10-3 with TRBJ1-3; no reliable D call. Between the trimmed V and J ends, which lost 10 bases and 4 bases, there was a span of 8 bases. CDR1 and CDR2 (germline): ENHRY, SYGVKD. This CDR3 comprises 11 residues. The CDR3 reads CATNLGNTIYF. As DNA, the CDR3 is TGTGCCACAAACCTGGGAAACACCATATATTTT.

The rearrangement joins TRBV5-1 to TRBJ2-1, with D possibly matching TRBD1 (5 bases). Germline V lookup: CDR1 SGHRS, CDR2 YFSETQ. Deletions cut 0 bases from V and 10 bases from J, with 11 bases between. The CDR3 runs 13 residues. The CDR3 coding sequence is TGCGCCAGCAGCTTGGCAGGGCCGTTGGAGCAGTTCTTC. It encodes CASSLAGPLEQFF.

The chain combines TRBV5-4 with TRBJ2-7; 11 positions agree with TRBD2. From germline, CDR1 is SGHNT and CDR2 YYREEE (reference sequence). The CDR3 totals 18 residues. V dropped 0 bases and J dropped 4; count of bases not matched to a gene: 12. As DNA, the CDR3 is TGTGCCAGCAGCTTGGACAGGGGGGCTAGCGGGAGGTGGTACGAGCAGTACTTC. Its protein is CASSLDRGASGRWYEQYF.